This T cell receptor (beta chain) was sequenced for a study of Ad26.COV2.S vaccination and SARS-CoV-2 variants. Study context: The authors gave Ad26.COV2.S intramuscularly, either once or twice 56 days apart.

Unmatched junction bases numbered 11, after V lost 6 bases and J lost 10 bases. Germline loops: CDR1 SGHRS, CDR2 YFSETQ. CDR3 size: 15 residues. This clone has a handful of counts. As for treatment: some 20 received Ad26.COV2.S at low or high dose, single or two shots; several received placebo; per-sample allocation not given. Day 63 after the first vaccine or placebo injection was the time point for sampling. Method: immunoSEQ multiplex PCR; TCRdb's copy keeps in-frame clones and lacks some. The table has around 320,000 clones, more than 75% seen once. Sequences were derived from peripheral blood, sampled in a trial of Ad26.COV2.S vaccine versus placebo. This TCR came from a person between 18 and 65 years old who received the Ad26.COV2.S COVID-19 vaccine or a placebo. The chain combines TRBV5-1 with TRBJ1-6; TRBD1 matches at 9 bases. CDR3 sequence (DNA): TGCGCCAGCACCCATCTGGGACAGGGAAGCTCACCCCTCCACTTT. Translating gives CASTHLGQGSSPLHF.